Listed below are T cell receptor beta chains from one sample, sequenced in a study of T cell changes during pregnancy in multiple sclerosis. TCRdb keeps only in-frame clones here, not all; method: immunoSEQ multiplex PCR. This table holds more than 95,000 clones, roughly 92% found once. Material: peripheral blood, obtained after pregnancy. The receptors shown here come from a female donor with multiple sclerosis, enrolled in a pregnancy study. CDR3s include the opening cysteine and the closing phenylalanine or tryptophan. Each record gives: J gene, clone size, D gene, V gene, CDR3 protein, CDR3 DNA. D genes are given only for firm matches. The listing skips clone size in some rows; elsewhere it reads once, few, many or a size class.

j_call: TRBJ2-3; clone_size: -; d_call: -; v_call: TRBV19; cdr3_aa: CASSTGVGLADTDTQYF; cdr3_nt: TGTGCCAGTAGTACCGGCGTGGGACTGGCCGACACAGATACGCAGTATTTT
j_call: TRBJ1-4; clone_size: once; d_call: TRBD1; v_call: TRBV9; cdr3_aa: CASSPRQGVREKLFF; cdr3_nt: TGTGCCAGCAGCCCCCGCCAGGGGGTACGTGAAAAACTGTTTTTT
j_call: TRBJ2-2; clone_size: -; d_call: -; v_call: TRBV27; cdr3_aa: CASSWSGELFF; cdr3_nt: TGTGCCAGCAGTTGGAGCGGGGAGCTGTTTTTT
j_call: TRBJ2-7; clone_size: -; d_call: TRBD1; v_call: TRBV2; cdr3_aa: CASTTGQGKNEQYF; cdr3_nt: TGTGCCAGCACCACCGGACAGGGAAAGAATGAGCAGTACTTC
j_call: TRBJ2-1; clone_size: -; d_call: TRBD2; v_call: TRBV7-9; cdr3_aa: CASSIERGVYNEQFF; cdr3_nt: TGTGCCAGCAGCATCGAACGGGGGGTCTACAATGAGCAGTTCTTC
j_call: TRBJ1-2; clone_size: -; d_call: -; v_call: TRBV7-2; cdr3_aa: CASRPNTGIRGYTF; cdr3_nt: TGTGCCAGCAGACCGAATACAGGGATCCGAGGCTACACCTTC
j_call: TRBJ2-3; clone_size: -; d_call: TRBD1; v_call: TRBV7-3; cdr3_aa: CASSLAPGGGTDTQYF; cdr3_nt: TGTGCCAGCAGCTTAGCGCCAGGGGGCGGAACAGATACGCAGTATTTT
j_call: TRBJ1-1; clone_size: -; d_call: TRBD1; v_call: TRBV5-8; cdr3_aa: CASSLAGTGKEAFF; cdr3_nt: TGTGCCAGCAGCTTGGCAGGGACAGGGAAGGAAGCTTTCTTT
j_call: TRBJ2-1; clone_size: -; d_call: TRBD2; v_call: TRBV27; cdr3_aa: CASSIRSGRAENEQFF; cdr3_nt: TGTGCCAGCAGTATCCGTAGCGGGAGGGCCGAGAATGAGCAGTTCTTC
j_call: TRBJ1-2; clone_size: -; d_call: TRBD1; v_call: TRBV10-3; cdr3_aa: CAISPRDRGNYGYTF; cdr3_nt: TGTGCCATCAGTCCCCGGGACAGGGGGAACTATGGCTACACCTTC
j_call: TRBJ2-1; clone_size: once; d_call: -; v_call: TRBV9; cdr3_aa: CASSPTGKSYNEQFF; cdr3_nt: TGTGCCAGCAGCCCCACCGGTAAGTCCTACAATGAGCAGTTCTTC
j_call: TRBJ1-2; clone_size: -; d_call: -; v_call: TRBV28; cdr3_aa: CASRKRQEFYGYTF; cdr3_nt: TGTGCCAGCAGGAAGAGACAGGAGTTCTATGGCTACACCTTC
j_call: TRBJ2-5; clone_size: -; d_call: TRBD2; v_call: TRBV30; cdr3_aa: CAWSVGLAGGPWETQYF; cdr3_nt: TGTGCCTGGAGTGTAGGACTAGCGGGAGGGCCCTGGGAGACCCAGTACTTC
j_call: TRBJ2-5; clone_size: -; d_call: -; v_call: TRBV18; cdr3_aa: CASSPKRETQYF; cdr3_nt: TGTGCCAGCTCACCAAAGAGGGAGACCCAGTACTTC
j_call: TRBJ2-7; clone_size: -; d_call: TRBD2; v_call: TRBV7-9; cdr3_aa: CASSVAGGGSSYEQYF; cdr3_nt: TGTGCCAGCAGCGTAGCGGGAGGCGGAAGCTCCTACGAGCAGTACTTC
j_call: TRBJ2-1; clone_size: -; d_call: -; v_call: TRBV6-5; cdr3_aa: CASSSNADTGWFF; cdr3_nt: TGTGCCAGCAGTTCAAACGCGGACACTGGCTGGTTCTTC
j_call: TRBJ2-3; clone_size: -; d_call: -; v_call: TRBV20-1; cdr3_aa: CSLGSSDTQYF; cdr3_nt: TGCAGTCTGGGCAGCTCTGATACGCAGTATTTT
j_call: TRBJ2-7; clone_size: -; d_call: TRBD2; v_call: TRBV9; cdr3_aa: CASSVLAGGAFSYEQYF; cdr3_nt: TGTGCCAGCAGCGTCCTAGCGGGAGGTGCCTTCTCCTACGAGCAGTACTTC